This entry concerns a single T cell receptor beta chain. What it binds is unknown. The record originates from a study of T cell responses to AZD1222 COVID-19 vaccine. Study results and limitations: Only a handful of AZD1222 recipients tested seropositive at baseline. Females outnumbered males among donors, who were mostly white British; clonal diversity was possibly underestimated.

The CDR3 consists of 12 residues. V lost 3 bases, J lost 12 bases, and 14 bases lay in between. Germline CDR1 is KGHSH and CDR2 is LQKENI. TCRdb's table, derived via immunoSEQ multiplex PCR, lists solely in-frame clones and lacks some. The sample contains 140,000 to 150,000 clones, 92% of which appear only once. This clonotype originated in an adult who received the AZD1222 COVID-19 vaccine. This sequence joins TRBV18 and TRBJ1-1; D gene unclear. The material was peripheral blood, obtained 28 days after the second AZD1222 dose. The CDR3 sequence: CASSPGVSRPFF. Here the CDR3 DNA reads TGTGCCAGCTCACCTGGGGTCTCGCGGCCTTTCTTT.